One and the same sample provided the 24 T cell receptor beta chains below, sequenced in a study of Ad26.COV2.S vaccination and SARS-CoV-2 variants. TCRdb keeps only in-frame clones here, not all; method: immunoSEQ multiplex PCR. This sample has some 640,000 clones, with about 90% found just once. Treatment given: some 20 received Ad26.COV2.S at low or high dose, single or two shots; about 5 received placebo; per-sample allocation not given. Material that was analyzed had been drawn on day 63 after the first vaccine or placebo injection. Here the sequenced sample was peripheral blood, taken in a trial of Ad26.COV2.S vaccine versus placebo. The receptors here all came from a person between 18 and 65 years old who received the Ad26.COV2.S COVID-19 vaccine or a placebo.

The chain couples TRBV27 to TRBJ2-7; 8 bases line up with TRBD1. Germline values: CDR1 MNHEY, CDR2 SMNVEV (reference sequence). The CDR3 runs 15 residues. J lost 3 bases, V lost 4 bases, and 8 bases had no gene match. CDR3 DNA sequence: TGTGCCAGCAGTTCGACAGGGGCGACAAACTACGAGCAGTACTTC. Translating gives CASSSTGATNYEQYF.

This chain joins TRBV5-4 and TRBJ2-7; the match to TRBD2 covers 7 bases. This CDR3 contains 14 residues. The ends lost 3 bases at V and 3 bases at J; junction bases unmatched: 6. The germline V gene has CDR1 SGHNT and CDR2 YYREEE (reference sequence). The CDR3, as DNA: TGTGCCAGCAGCTGGAGCGGGGTGAGCTACGAGCAGTACTTC. Encoded protein: CASSWSGVSYEQYF.

V usage is TRBV6-6 and J usage is TRBJ2-1; 9 bases fit TRBD1. V gave up 4 bases and J gave up 9 bases; unmatched junction bases: 4. Germline V gives CDR1 MNHNY, CDR2 SVGAGI (reference sequence). The CDR3 totals 13 residues. CDR3 nucleotides: TGTGCCAGCAGTTCCGGGACAGGGATTGAGCAGTTCTTC. This gives the protein CASSSGTGIEQFF.

This chain uses TRBV15 with TRBJ1-5; TRBD1 matches 9 bases. Germline V gene data show CDR1 as LNHNV and CDR2 as YYDKDF (reference sequence). J gave up 7 bases and V 1 base, and 8 bases lay outside the gene matches. The CDR3 covers 16 residues. The CDR3 sequence is CATSRVFDRGLQPQHF. The CDR3 DNA reads as TGTGCCACCAGCAGAGTTTTTGACAGGGGGTTGCAGCCCCAGCATTTT. Drawing the rest from reference TRBV15 and TRBJ1-5, the complete variable domain is DAMVIQNPRYQVTQFGKPVTLSCSQTLNHNVMYWYQQKSSQAPKLLFHYYDKDFNNEADTPDNFQSRRPNTSFCFLDIRSPGLGDTAMYLCATSRVFDRGLQPQHFGDGTRLSIL.

CDR3 amino acids: CATSTGGRTDTQYF. The CDR3 DNA follows: TGTGCCACCTCGACGGGGGGACGCACAGATACGCAGTATTTT. The rearrangement uses TRBV24-1 and TRBJ2-3; 7 bases match TRBD2. The CDR3 spans 14 residues. V shed 9 bases, J shed 1 base, and the junction held 6 bases outside the gene matches. CDR1 and CDR2 from the germline V gene are KGHDR and SFDVKD.

V and J are TRBV6-1 and TRBJ1-2, with a tentative D call TRBD1 (5 bases). Germline V gene lookup returns CDR1 MNHNS and CDR2 SASEGT. The CDR3 is 15 amino acids. The V end was cut by 0 bases, the J end by 4 bases, with 12 bases between. The CDR3 region is CASSEAKTVFYGYTF. CDR3 nucleotide sequence: TGTGCCAGCAGTGAAGCGAAGACAGTCTTCTATGGCTACACCTTC.

V gene TRBV18 combines with J gene TRBJ1-5; 12 bases map to TRBD1. This CDR3 contains 18 residues. V shed 4 bases and J 2 bases; nucleotides not matched to a gene: 9. Germline V gene data show CDR1 as KGHSH and CDR2 as LQKENI. The DNA of the CDR3 is TGTGCCAGCTCACTATCCGGGACAGGGGGCTCAGGCAATCAGCCCCAGCATTTT. Encoded protein: CASSLSGTGGSGNQPQHF.

The chain joins TRBV6-1 to TRBJ2-5, with D hard to call. CDR3 length: 15 amino acids. Trimming removed 2 bases at V and 4 bases at J, with 14 bases between. CDR1 is MNHNS, CDR2 SASEGT, per germline. The CDR3 DNA follows: TGTGCCAGCAGTGAATTCCCGCTAAAGGGAGAGACCCAGTACTTC. Residues: CASSEFPLKGETQYF.

CDR3 sequence reads: CASSEFSGSNQPQHF. CDR3 DNA: TGTGCCAGCAGTGAATTTAGTGGTAGCAATCAGCCCCAGCATTTT. The chain has TRBV25-1 and TRBJ1-5; D is uncertain. The V end was cut by 1 base, the J end by 0 bases, with 7 bases between. This CDR3 has 15 amino acids. The germline gives CDR1 MGHDK, CDR2 SYGVNS.

This rearrangement joins TRBV7-2 to TRBJ2-5; TRBD1 agrees at 7 bases. Germline V lookup: CDR1 SGHTA, CDR2 FQGNSA. This CDR3 spans 17 amino acids. The V gene end was trimmed by 3 bases and the J gene end by 0 bases; junction bases not matched to a gene: 10. The DNA for the CDR3 is TGTGCCAGCAGCTTGGTCCTGACAGGGTCGTACCAAGAGACCCAGTACTTC. Its protein product is CASSLVLTGSYQETQYF.

The table lists this clone with a count of one. The chain is built from TRBV15 and TRBJ1-2, with TRBD1 as a possible D gene (6 bases). The CDR3 is 15 residues long. Trimming shortened V by 3 bases and J by 1 base, and 12 bases separated the two germline ends. Germline V gene lookup returns CDR1 LNHNV and CDR2 YYDKDF (reference sequence). The CDR3 reads CATSRVRGYNYGYTF. The CDR3 DNA reads as TGTGCCACCAGCAGGGTCAGGGGATATAACTATGGCTACACCTTC.

The genes are TRBV5-1 and TRBJ1-6, with a weak D call TRBD1 (6 bases). From germline, CDR1 is SGHRS and CDR2 YFSETQ. CDR3 size: 15 residues. V dropped 0 bases and J dropped 7 bases, with 11 bases sitting between them. CDR3 sequence: CASSLEWQGNSPLHF. CDR3 DNA: TGCGCCAGCAGCTTGGAGTGGCAGGGGAATTCACCCCTCCACTTT.

This clone has just one count. V is TRBV12-5 and J is TRBJ2-3, with D perhaps TRBD2 (6 bases). The CDR3 contains 16 residues. V dropped 1 base and J dropped 4 bases, with 15 bases sitting between them. Germline loops: CDR1 LGHNT, CDR2 FRNRAP. CDR3 residues: CASGLGIPPGADTQYF. CDR3 in DNA: TGTGCTAGTGGTTTGGGGATCCCTCCGGGGGCAGATACGCAGTATTTT.

The genes are TRBV19 and TRBJ2-1; unclear D gene. The CDR3 runs 12 residues. The germline CDR1 and CDR2 sequences are LNHDA and SQIVND (reference sequence). V shed 6 bases and J shed 8 bases, with 11 bases lying between them. The CDR3 region is CASSKGFDEQFF. The CDR3, as DNA: TGTGCCAGTAGCAAAGGGTTTGATGAGCAGTTCTTC.

This clone was counted only a few times. The chain joins TRBV11-2 to TRBJ2-5; TRBD2 agrees at 7 bases. CDR1 is SGHAT, CDR2 FQNNGV, per germline. Unmatched junction bases numbered 7, after V lost 5 bases and J lost 4 bases. CDR3 length: 14 residues. The CDR3 DNA follows: TGTGCCAGCAGCCCCACAGCGGGACTAGAGACCCAGTACTTC. Translating gives CASSPTAGLETQYF. Filled out from reference TRBV11-2 and TRBJ2-5, the complete variable domain reads EAGVAQSPRYKIIEKRQSVAFWCNPISGHATLYWYQQILGQGPKLLIQFQNNGVVDDSQLPKDRFSAERLKGVDSTLKIQPAKLEDSAVYLCASSPTAGLETQYFGPGTRLLVL.

The V call is TRBV30, the J call TRBJ2-5, with unresolved D. The CDR3 loop spans 12 amino acids. The V gene's germline CDR1 is GTSNPN and CDR2 SVGIG (reference sequence). Trimming left V 5 bases short and J 0 bases short, with 7 bases between. The CDR3 here is CAWGRNQETQYF. In nucleotides, the CDR3 is TGTGCCTGGGGACGGAACCAAGAGACCCAGTACTTC.

V usage is TRBV3-1 (or the pseudogene TRBV3-2) and J usage is TRBJ2-7, with D unclear. CDR1 is LGHDT, CDR2 YNNKEL, per germline (reference sequence). The CDR3 extends over 14 amino acids. V lost 4 bases and J lost 3, with 13 bases in between. CDR3 residues: CASSPPTGVYEQYF. Written as DNA, the CDR3 is TGTGCCAGCAGCCCCCCAACTGGGGTCTACGAGCAGTACTTC.

This chain uses TRBV19 with TRBJ1-2, with 10 bases lining up with TRBD1. The CDR3 is made up of 14 amino acids. V shed 6 bases, J shed 7 bases, and the junction held 8 bases outside the gene matches. CDR1 is LNHDA and CDR2 is SQIVND in the germline V gene (reference sequence). The CDR3 region is CASRLTGGQLGYTF. The CDR3 nucleotides read TGTGCCAGTAGGTTGACAGGGGGCCAGCTTGGCTACACCTTC.

The chain carries TRBV11-3 and TRBJ2-3; TRBD2 matches 13 bases. V dropped 5 bases and J dropped 5; count of bases not matched to a gene: 10. The CDR3 consists of 17 residues. Per the germline V gene, CDR1 is SGHNT and CDR2 is YENEEA. CDR3 in amino acids: CASSRGLAGAGVDTQYF. CDR3 bases: TGTGCCAGCAGCCGAGGACTAGCGGGAGCCGGGGTAGATACGCAGTATTTT.

The chain employs TRBV6-5 and TRBJ1-1; D is unclear. V lost 0 bases to trimming and J lost 7 bases, with 12 bases between them. The CDR3 consists of 14 residues. Germline V gene lookup returns CDR1 MNHEY and CDR2 SVGAGI. The CDR3 region is CASSYSIGVGEAFF. In nucleotides, the CDR3 is TGTGCCAGCAGTTACTCGATCGGGGTTGGTGAAGCTTTCTTT.

For the CDR3, the DNA is TGTGCCAGCAGCTTAGCGGGGGGTCCAAAACTGTTTTTT. It is translated as CASSLAGGPKLFF. V and J are TRBV11-2 and TRBJ1-4; D perhaps matches TRBD1 (5 bases). CDR1 is SGHAT and CDR2 is FQNNGV in the germline V gene. V lost 1 base to trimming and J lost 10 bases, with 10 bases between them. The CDR3 is made up of 13 amino acids.

CDR3 sequence: CASSITRSGNTIYF. As DNA, the CDR3 is TGTGCCAGCAGCATAACCCGCTCTGGAAACACCATATATTTT. The V and J genes are TRBV9 and TRBJ1-3; no clear D. The CDR3 has 14 residues. The V end lost 4 bases, the J end lost 0 bases, and 8 bases lay between the germline ends. The V gene's germline CDR1 is SGDLS and CDR2 YYNGEE.

This clone was seen just once. V and J are TRBV10-2 and TRBJ1-6; TRBD1 is a possible D gene (6 bases). The CDR3 spans 13 residues. CDR1 and CDR2 from the germline V gene are WSHSY and SAAADI. With 4 bases removed from V and 7 bases from J, the gap between germline ends came to 8 bases. The chain's CDR3 is CASSGQENSPLHF. In DNA, the CDR3 is TGCGCCAGCAGTGGACAGGAGAATTCACCCCTCCACTTT.

V gene TRBV15 combines with J gene TRBJ2-7, with TRBD1 matching over 10 bases. The CDR3 is 14 residues long. The germline CDR1 and CDR2 sequences are LNHNV and YYDKDF (reference sequence). V lost 6 bases, J lost 5 bases, and 7 bases stayed unmatched. The DNA for the CDR3 is TGTGCCACCAGACCCCGGGACAGGGGCCACGAGCAGTACTTC. This encodes CATRPRDRGHEQYF. Based on the CDR3 plus reference TRBV15 and TRBJ2-7, the full variable domain is DAMVIQNPRYQVTQFGKPVTLSCSQTLNHNVMYWYQQKSSQAPKLLFHYYDKDFNNEADTPDNFQSRRPNTSFCFLDIRSPGLGDTAMYLCATRPRDRGHEQYFGPGTRLTVT.